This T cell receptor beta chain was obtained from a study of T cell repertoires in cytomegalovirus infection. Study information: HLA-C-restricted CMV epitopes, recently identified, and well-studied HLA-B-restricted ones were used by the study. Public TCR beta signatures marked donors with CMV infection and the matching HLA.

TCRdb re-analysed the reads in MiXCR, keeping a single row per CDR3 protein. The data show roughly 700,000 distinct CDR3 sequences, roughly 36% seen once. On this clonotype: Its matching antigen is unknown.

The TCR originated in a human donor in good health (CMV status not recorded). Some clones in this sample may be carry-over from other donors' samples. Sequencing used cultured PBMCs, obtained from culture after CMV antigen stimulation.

The CDR3 spells CSAREAGTGDSPLHF. Here the CDR3 DNA reads TGCAGTGCTAGAGAAGCCGGGACAGGGGATTCACCCCTCCACTTT. This sequence joins TRBV20-1 and TRBJ1-6, with TRBD1 matching 10 bases. This CDR3 has 15 amino acids. Germline lookup yields CDR1 DFQATT and CDR2 SNEGSKA (reference sequence). V lost 0 bases to trimming and J lost 8 bases; unmatched junction nucleotides: 4.